A selection of T cell receptor beta chains follows, all from one sample in a study of cytomegalovirus exposure and HLA in healthy donors. Repertoires were generated with immunoSEQ multiplex PCR, while TCRdb's copy carries only in-frame clones and drops some. In the table there are about 110,000 clones, approximately 82% of which are singletons. The sequenced sample consisted of PBMCs. These receptor sequences come from a man younger than 45 in good health and CMV-seropositive. Each CDR3 is given with its conserved first and last residue. D genes are given only for firm matches. Size is omitted from some rows. Given values are once, few, many or a class for expanded clones.

len,abundance,d_gene,v_gene,j_gene,CDR3aa,CDR3nt
14,.,TRBD1,TRBV27,TRBJ2-1,CASRSTGVYNEQFF,TGTGCCAGCAGATCGACAGGGGTCTACAATGAGCAGTTCTTC
17,.,TRBD2,TRBV19,TRBJ2-2,CASSIGWGGGAAGELFF,TGTGCCAGTAGTATAGGGTGGGGCGGGGGGGCCGCCGGGGAGCTGTTTTTT
16,.,.,TRBV27,TRBJ2-7,CASSLFPGMRVYEQYF,TGTGCCAGCAGTTTATTTCCGGGGATGAGGGTCTACGAGCAGTACTTC
15,.,TRBD1,TRBV6-1,TRBJ2-5,CASSWTGFFQETQYF,TGTGCCAGCAGCTGGACAGGCTTCTTCCAAGAGACCCAGTACTTC
15,once,TRBD1,TRBV19,TRBJ1-5,CASNRQGEGNQPQHF,TGTGCCAGTAACAGACAGGGCGAAGGCAATCAGCCCCAGCATTTT
15,.,.,TRBV19,TRBJ1-5,CASSFRTDSNQPQHF,TGTGCCAGTAGTTTCAGGACAGATAGCAATCAGCCCCAGCATTTT
15,few,.,TRBV4-2,TRBJ1-5,CASSQAGLSGQPQHF,TGTGCCAGCAGCCAAGCGGGTTTATCGGGTCAGCCCCAGCATTTT
16,.,.,TRBV21-1,TRBJ2-6,CASSMRHCSGANVLTF,TGTGCCAGCAGCATGCGACACTGCTCTGGGGCCAACGTCCTGACTTTC
14,.,TRBD1,TRBV11-2,TRBJ1-4,CASSFAQGDEKLFF,TGTGCCAGCAGCTTTGCACAGGGGGATGAAAAACTGTTTTTT
16,.,.,TRBV19,TRBJ1-5,CASSIRGGRGEQPQHF,TGTGCCAGTAGCATCCGAGGAGGCAGGGGAGAACAGCCCCAGCATTTT
12,.,.,TRBV19,TRBJ1-2,CASAGGYYGYTF,TGTGCCAGTGCGGGCGGGTACTATGGCTACACCTTC
13,.,TRBD1,TRBV5-8,TRBJ1-5,CASSLGDRANQHF,TGTGCCAGCAGCTTGGGGGACAGGGCGAACCAGCATTTT
18,.,TRBD2,TRBV5-1,TRBJ2-3,CASSLPRGSGGNPDTQYF,TGCGCCAGCAGCTTGCCCCGAGGTAGCGGGGGGAACCCAGATACGCAGTATTTT
13,few,.,TRBV29-1,TRBJ1-5,CSVLPREGQPQHF,TGCAGCGTTCTCCCCAGGGAGGGACAGCCCCAGCATTTT
14,few,TRBD1,TRBV6-5,TRBJ1-1,CASSHGQGVSEAFF,TGTGCCAGCAGTCACGGACAGGGGGTTTCTGAAGCTTTCTTT
15,.,TRBD1,TRBV9,TRBJ1-2,CASSATTGSNYGYTF,TGTGCCAGCAGCGCCACGACAGGGTCTAACTATGGCTACACCTTC
13,once,TRBD1,TRBV5-1,TRBJ2-3,CASSLGTADTQYF,TGCGCCAGCAGCCTAGGGACAGCAGATACGCAGTATTTT
18,.,TRBD1,TRBV10-2,TRBJ2-3,CASSESGAGGLSTDTQYF,TGCGCCAGCAGTGAGTCTGGGGCAGGGGGCCTTAGCACAGATACGCAGTATTTT
17,.,TRBD1,TRBV28,TRBJ2-1,CASSPSPPGGAYNEQFF,TGTGCCAGCAGCCCCTCCCCTCCAGGGGGAGCCTACAATGAGCAGTTCTTC
14,.,.,TRBV2,TRBJ1-1,CASTEDRTNTEAFF,TGTGCCAGCACCGAAGACAGGACAAACACTGAAGCTTTCTTT
16,.,TRBD1,TRBV7-3,TRBJ2-2,CASSFGTGTVAGELFF,TGTGCCAGCAGCTTCGGGACAGGGACGGTGGCCGGGGAGCTGTTTTTT
16,few,.,TRBV28,TRBJ2-7,CASSPPITGRSYEQYF,TGTGCCAGCAGTCCACCTATTACGGGGAGATCCTACGAGCAGTACTTC
13,.,.,TRBV30,TRBJ2-7,CAWSQLDRTEQYF,TGTGCCTGGAGTCAACTAGACCGCACCGAGCAGTACTTC
15,few,TRBD2,TRBV2,TRBJ2-3,CASSELAGGPDTQYF,TGTGCCAGCAGTGAACTAGCGGGGGGTCCAGATACGCAGTATTTT
18,.,TRBD2,TRBV11-2,TRBJ2-2,CASSLASGGALGTGELFF,TGTGCCAGCAGCTTAGCCAGCGGGGGGGCCCTGGGCACCGGGGAGCTGTTTTTT
14,.,.,TRBV16,TRBJ1-4,CASSLGTPNEKLFF,TGTGCCAGCAGCCTGGGGACACCGAATGAAAAACTGTTTTTT
16,.,.,TRBV4-3,TRBJ1-1,CASSQRGGTPNTEAFF,TGCGCCAGCAGCCAACGAGGAGGAACTCCAAACACTGAAGCTTTCTTT
12,.,.,TRBV28,TRBJ1-1,CASKGLGTEAFF,TGTGCCAGTAAGGGGCTGGGCACTGAAGCTTTCTTT
13,.,.,TRBV11-3,TRBJ2-5,CASSLVAGETQYF,TGTGCCAGCAGCTTAGTCGCGGGCGAGACCCAGTACTTC
17,once,TRBD1,TRBV18,TRBJ2-6,CASSSRRTGDGANVLTF,TGTGCCAGCTCATCACGCCGGACAGGGGACGGGGCCAACGTCCTGACTTTC
13,few,.,TRBV6-5,TRBJ2-5,CASSYSYQETQYF,TGTGCCAGCAGTTATAGCTACCAAGAGACCCAGTACTTC
17,.,.,TRBV19,TRBJ1-2,CASSPQTGTTRSGGYTF,TGTGCCAGTAGTCCCCAAACCGGGACGACTAGGTCGGGCGGCTACACCTTC
13,once,.,TRBV6-5,TRBJ1-2,CASSRGNHDGYTF,TGTGCCAGCAGCCGCGGGAACCATGATGGCTACACCTTC
17,.,.,TRBV6-1,TRBJ2-3,CASSEAGGRWSTDTQYF,TGTGCCAGCAGTGAAGCGGGGGGGCGGTGGAGCACAGATACGCAGTATTTT
15,once,TRBD1,TRBV4-3,TRBJ1-2,CASTLRDRGNYGYTF,TGCGCCAGCACCCTCCGGGACAGGGGTAACTATGGCTACACCTTC
17,.,TRBD2,TRBV4-3,TRBJ2-5,CASSRFATSGGVETQYF,TGCGCCAGCAGTCGTTTCGCCACTAGCGGGGGGGTGGAGACCCAGTACTTC
14,.,.,TRBV19,TRBJ2-5,CASSMVTNQETQYF,TGTGCCAGTAGTATGGTGACTAACCAAGAGACCCAGTACTTC
14,.,TRBD2,TRBV9,TRBJ2-3,CASSPRDYTDTQYF,TGTGCCAGCAGCCCCCGGGACTACACAGATACGCAGTATTTT
13,.,.,TRBV11-3,TRBJ1-1,CASSLTGNTEAFF,TGTGCCAGCAGCCTCACAGGGAACACTGAAGCTTTCTTT
15,.,TRBD1,TRBV11-2,TRBJ2-7,CASSYLYRGDYEQYF,TGTGCCAGCAGCTACCTCTACAGGGGTGATTACGAGCAGTACTTC
15,once,TRBD2,TRBV11-2,TRBJ2-2,CASPGLAGGTGELFF,TGTGCCAGCCCGGGACTAGCGGGGGGCACCGGGGAGCTGTTTTTT
14,.,.,TRBV6-5,TRBJ2-7,CASSDPRVSYEQYF,TGTGCCAGCAGTGACCCCAGGGTATCCTACGAGCAGTACTTC
15,.,.,TRBV6-1,TRBJ1-3,CASSESGLSGNTIYF,TGTGCCAGCAGTGAGTCGGGTCTCTCTGGAAACACCATATATTTT
15,.,.,TRBV6-5,TRBJ1-4,CASSSSTATNEKLFF,TGTGCCAGCAGTTCCTCGACAGCGACTAATGAAAAACTGTTTTTT
16,.,TRBD2,TRBV25-1,TRBJ2-3,CASSEEIAGDTDTQYF,TGTGCCAGCAGTGAAGAGATAGCGGGGGACACAGATACGCAGTATTTT